The 6 T cell receptor beta chains below all came from one sample that was sequenced in a study of blood T cell repertoires in COVID-19. TCRdb keeps only in-frame clones here, not all; method: immunoSEQ multiplex PCR. Among 60,000 to 70,000 clones listed, approximately 83% were seen once. Sequencing used peripheral blood. The receptors were gathered from a man aged 40-50 years with COVID-19, enrolled during active disease.

V gene TRBV30 combines with J gene TRBJ2-2; a weak D match, TRBD1 (6 bases). CDR1 and CDR2 (germline): GTSNPN, SVGIG (reference sequence). The germline V and J ends were trimmed by 3 bases and 7 bases, with 15 bases remaining between them. This CDR3 is built from 14 residues. The CDR3 DNA sequence: TGTGCCTGGAGCCGCCGGGACACGGGCGGGGAGCTGTTTTTT. Translation: CAWSRRDTGGELFF.

The rearrangement joins TRBV28 to TRBJ1-5; D perhaps matches TRBD1 (5 bases). The V end was cut by 5 bases, the J end by 0 bases, with 5 bases between. This CDR3 has 13 residues. CDR1 and CDR2 from the germline V gene are MDHEN and SYDVKM. CDR3 sequence reads: CASSDSSNQPQHF. The CDR3 DNA follows: TGTGCCAGCAGTGACAGTAGCAATCAGCCCCAGCATTTT. Together with reference TRBV28 and TRBJ1-5, the CDR3 gives the full variable domain: DVKVTQSSRYLVKRTGEKVFLECVQDMDHENMFWYRQDPGLGLRLIYFSYDVKMKEKGDIPEGYSVSREKKERFSLILESASTNQTSMYLCASSDSSNQPQHFGDGTRLSIL.

The chain joins TRBV28 to TRBJ1-2, with D uncertain. Germline V gene lookup returns CDR1 MDHEN and CDR2 SYDVKM. There are 12 residues in the CDR3. V gave up 5 bases and J gave up 8 bases, with 12 bases separating them. CDR3 coding DNA: TGTGCCAGCAGTACCACCGGGGTCGGCTACACCTTC. It translates to CASSTTGVGYTF.

The chain joins TRBV5-6 to TRBJ1-1, with 9 bases fitting TRBD1. Trimming at V came to 0 bases and at J to 5 bases, leaving 5 bases not matched to a gene. From germline, CDR1 is SGHDT and CDR2 YYEEEE. The CDR3 totals 15 residues. The CDR3 DNA reads TGTGCCAGCAGCTTGGGACAGACAGGGGGAACTGAAGCTTTCTTT. This codes for CASSLGQTGGTEAFF.

This rearrangement joins TRBV3-1 (or the pseudogene TRBV3-2) to TRBJ1-2, with TRBD1 identical over 7 bases. The length of the CDR3 is 14 residues. The V gene end was trimmed by 3 bases and the J gene end by 6 bases; junction bases not matched to a gene: 7. CDR1 and CDR2 from the germline V gene are LGHDT and YNNKEL (reference sequence). CDR3 nucleotides: TGTGCCAGCAGCCACGGTGACAGGGTGAATGGCTACACCTTC. This codes for CASSHGDRVNGYTF.

This clone was observed once. The chain uses TRBV7-2 and TRBJ2-1; perhaps TRBD1 as D (5 bases). V was trimmed by 3 bases and J by 3 bases, leaving 9 bases between them. This CDR3 is 14 amino acids long. Looked up from germline, CDR1 is SGHTA and CDR2 is FQGNSA. The CDR3 DNA reads TGTGCCAGCAGCTTGGCGGACATCTACAATGAGCAGTTCTTC. It translates to CASSLADIYNEQFF.